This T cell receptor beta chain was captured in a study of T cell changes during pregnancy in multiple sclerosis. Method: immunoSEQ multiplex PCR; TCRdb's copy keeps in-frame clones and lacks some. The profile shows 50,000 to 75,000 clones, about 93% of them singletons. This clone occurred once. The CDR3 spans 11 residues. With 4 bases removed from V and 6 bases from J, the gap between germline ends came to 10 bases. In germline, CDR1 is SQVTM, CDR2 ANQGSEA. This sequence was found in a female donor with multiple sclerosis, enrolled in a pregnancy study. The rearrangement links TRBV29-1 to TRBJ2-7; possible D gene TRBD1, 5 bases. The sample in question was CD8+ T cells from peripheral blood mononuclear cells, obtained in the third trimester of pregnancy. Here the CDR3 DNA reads TGCAGCGTTGGACAGCCCAGCGAGCAGTACTTC. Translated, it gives CSVGQPSEQYF.